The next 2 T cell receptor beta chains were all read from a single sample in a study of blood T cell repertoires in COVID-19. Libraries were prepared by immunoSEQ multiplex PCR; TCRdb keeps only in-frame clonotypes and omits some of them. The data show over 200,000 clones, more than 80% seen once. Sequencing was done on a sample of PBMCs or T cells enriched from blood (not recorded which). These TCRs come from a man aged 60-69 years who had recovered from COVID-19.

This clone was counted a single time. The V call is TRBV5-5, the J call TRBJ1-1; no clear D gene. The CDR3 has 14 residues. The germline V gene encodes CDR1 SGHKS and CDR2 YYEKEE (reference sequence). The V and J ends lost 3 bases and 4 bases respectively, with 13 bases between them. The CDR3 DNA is TGTGCCAGCAGCTCCCGGGGAGTTCGCACTGAAGCTTTCTTT. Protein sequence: CASSSRGVRTEAFF.

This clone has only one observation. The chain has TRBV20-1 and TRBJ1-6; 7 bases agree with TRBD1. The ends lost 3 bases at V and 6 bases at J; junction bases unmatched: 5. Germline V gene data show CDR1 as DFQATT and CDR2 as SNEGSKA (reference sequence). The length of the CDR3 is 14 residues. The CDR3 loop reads CSASQGDINSPLHF. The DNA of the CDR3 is TGCAGTGCTAGTCAGGGGGACATTAATTCACCCCTCCACTTT.